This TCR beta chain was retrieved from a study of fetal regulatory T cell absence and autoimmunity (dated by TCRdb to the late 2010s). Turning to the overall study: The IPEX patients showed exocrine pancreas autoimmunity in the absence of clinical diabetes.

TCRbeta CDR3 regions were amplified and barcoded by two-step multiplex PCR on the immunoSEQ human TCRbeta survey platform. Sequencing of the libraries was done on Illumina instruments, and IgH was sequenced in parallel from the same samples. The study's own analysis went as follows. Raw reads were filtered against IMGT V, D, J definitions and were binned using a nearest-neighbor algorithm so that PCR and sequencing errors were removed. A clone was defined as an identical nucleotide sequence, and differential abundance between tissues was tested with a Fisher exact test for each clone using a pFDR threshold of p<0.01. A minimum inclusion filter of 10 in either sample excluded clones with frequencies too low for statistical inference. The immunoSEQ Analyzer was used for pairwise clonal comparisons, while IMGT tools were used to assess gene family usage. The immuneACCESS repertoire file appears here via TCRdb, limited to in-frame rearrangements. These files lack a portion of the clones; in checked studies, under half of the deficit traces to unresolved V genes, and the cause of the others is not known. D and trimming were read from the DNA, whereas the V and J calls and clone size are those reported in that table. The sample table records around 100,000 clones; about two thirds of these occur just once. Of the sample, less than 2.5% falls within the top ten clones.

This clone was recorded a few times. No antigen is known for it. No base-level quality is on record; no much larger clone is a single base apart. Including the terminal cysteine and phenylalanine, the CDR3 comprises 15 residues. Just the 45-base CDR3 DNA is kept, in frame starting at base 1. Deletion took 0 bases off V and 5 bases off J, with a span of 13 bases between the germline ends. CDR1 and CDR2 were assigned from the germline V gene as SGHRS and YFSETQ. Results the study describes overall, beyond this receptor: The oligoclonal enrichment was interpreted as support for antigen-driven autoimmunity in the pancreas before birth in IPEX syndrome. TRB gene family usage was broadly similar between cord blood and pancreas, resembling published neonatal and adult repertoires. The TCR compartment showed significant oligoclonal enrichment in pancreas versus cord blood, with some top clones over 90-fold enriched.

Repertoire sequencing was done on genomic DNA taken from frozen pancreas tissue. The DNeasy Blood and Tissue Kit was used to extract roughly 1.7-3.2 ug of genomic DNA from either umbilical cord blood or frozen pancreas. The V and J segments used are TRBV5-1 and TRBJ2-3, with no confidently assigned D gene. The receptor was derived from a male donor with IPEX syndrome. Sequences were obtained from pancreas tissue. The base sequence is TGCGCCAGCAGCTTGGCGGGTAGGGCAGGAGATACGCAGTATTTT. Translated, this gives CASSLAGRAGDTQYF.